The 30 T cell receptor beta chains presented below share a single source sample, sequenced in a study of regulatory T cells in long-lasting Graves disease. The time point was: newly diagnosed GD, antithyroid drugs for less than 3 months. PBMC-extracted RNA yielded the TCR library. Researchers made TCR beta libraries by using iRepertoire HTBI primers and running Arm-PCR on CDR3 regions. MiXCR was run by TCRdb on the multiplex PCR reads, yielding one entry per CDR3 protein. This sample has roughly 560,000 distinct CDR3 sequences, with approximately 12% found just once. Separately, the same data were catalogued under a study of T cells in Graves' hyperthyroidism and ophthalmopathy.

The sequencing used peripheral blood mononuclear cells (PBMCs), collected at new diagnosis, from a patient treated with antithyroid drugs. These receptors came from a woman aged 25 to 39 with Graves disease.

The chain is built from TRBV5-4 and TRBJ2-3; a weak D match, TRBD1 (6 bases). This CDR3 contains 14 residues. Trimming removed 0 bases at V and 6 bases at J, with 11 bases between. CDR1 and CDR2 (germline): SGHNT, YYREEE (reference sequence). CDR3: CASSLVQGRDTQYF. In DNA form, the CDR3 reads TGTGCCAGCAGCTTGGTACAGGGAAGGGATACGCAGTATTTT.

This clonotype was picked up one time. CDR3 sequence: CASSFGPGNHQPQHF. The CDR3, as DNA: TGTGCCAGCAGCTTTGGTCCAGGGAATCATCAGCCCCAGCATTTT. V is TRBV5-4 and J is TRBJ1-5; maybe TRBD1 (5 bases). The CDR3 is made up of 15 amino acids. Trimming took off 2 bases at V and 5 bases at J, with 14 bases between the two ends. Germline values: CDR1 SGHNT, CDR2 YYREEE (reference sequence). The complete variable domain, with remaining parts taken from reference TRBV5-4 and TRBJ1-5, reads ETGVTQSPTHLIKTRGQQVTLRCSSQSGHNTVSWYQQALGQGPQFIFQYYREEENGRGNFPPRFSGLQFPNYSSELNVNALELDDSALYLCASSFGPGNHQPQHFGDGTRLSIL.

This clonotype was seen many times. The CDR3 DNA follows: TGTGCCAGCAGCCCTAATCGGCTTAACACTGAAGCTTTCTTT. Protein sequence: CASSPNRLNTEAFF. V gene TRBV6-2 or TRBV6-3 combines with J gene TRBJ1-1; D uncertain. Trimming shortened V by 6 bases and J by 2 bases, and 13 bases separated the two germline ends. The CDR3 is 14 residues long. Germline V CDR1 and CDR2: MNHEY, SVGEGT.

This clonotype has just a few counts. This may arise from a read error, as a much more abundant clone is one base away. The chain employs TRBV11-2 and TRBJ2-1, with 9 bases fitting TRBD2. Germline V CDR1 and CDR2: SGHAT, FQNNGV. After removal of 2 bases from V and 2 bases from J, the junction contained 10 bases not matched to a gene. The CDR3 is made up of 18 amino acids. DNA for the CDR3: TGTGCCAGCAGCTTATATAGCGGGGGAAGGAAGGCCTACAATGAGCAGTTCTTC. This sequence encodes CASSLYSGGRKAYNEQFF.

Only a few counts were recorded for this clonotype. This chain uses TRBV5-6 with TRBJ2-5; D gene uncertain. CDR3 length: 14 residues. V was trimmed by 4 bases and J by 5 bases, leaving 15 bases between them. Per the germline V gene, CDR1 is SGHDT and CDR2 is YYEEEE. In nucleotides, the CDR3 is TGTGCCAGCAGCCCTCGGATCTTCAAGGAGACCCAGTACTTC. It encodes CASSPRIFKETQYF.

This clonotype occurred many times. This sequence joins TRBV12-3 or TRBV12-4 and TRBJ2-3; D may be TRBD1 (6 bases). The V gene lost 2 bases and the J gene lost 3 bases, with 9 bases spanning the gap. This CDR3 has 14 amino acids. CDR3 in amino acids: CASSLLGGTDTQYF. CDR3 sequence (DNA): TGTGCCAGCAGTTTACTAGGGGGTACAGATACGCAGTATTTT.

A few counts support this clonotype. The V and J genes are TRBV6-1 and TRBJ1-5, with D uncertain. CDR3 length: 14 amino acids. Germline-derived CDR1 and CDR2 are MNHNS and SASEGT. Trimming removed 6 bases from V and 6 bases from J, with 15 bases in between. As DNA, the CDR3 is TGTGCCAGCAGAAAATCCGGACCAGCTCAGCCCCAGCATTTT. Protein: CASRKSGPAQPQHF.

A note on this clonotype: One base away lies a much larger clone, so this may be a sequencing read error. The chain is built from TRBV6-5 and TRBJ1-5; D may be TRBD1 (6 bases). The germline V gene has CDR1 MNHEY and CDR2 SVGAGI. CDR3 length: 15 residues. The CDR3: CASSYSTDSNQPRHF. The CDR3 DNA reads TGTGCCAGCAGTTACTCGACGGACAGCAATCAGCCCCGGCATTTT.

In this sample, this clonotype turned up many times. The CDR3 sequence is CASSSQQGLAVLNEQFF. As DNA, the CDR3 is TGTGCCAGCAGCTCCCAACAGGGACTAGCCGTTTTAAATGAGCAGTTCTTC. The chain couples TRBV11-2 to TRBJ2-1; 9 bases match TRBD2. Trimming cost V 4 bases and J 7 bases; bases outside gene matches: 14. CDR3 length: 17 amino acids. Germline CDR1 SGHAT, CDR2 FQNNGV.

The table lists this clonotype with a few counts. CDR3 coding DNA: TGCGCCAGCAGTCCCGACATGATCTACGAGCAGTACTTC. It translates to CASSPDMIYEQYF. This sequence joins TRBV5-1 and TRBJ2-7; no firm D call. The CDR3 has 13 residues. In germline, CDR1 is SGHRS, CDR2 YFSETQ. With 5 bases removed from V and 3 bases from J, the gap between germline ends came to 12 bases.

The genes are TRBV19 and TRBJ2-5; D is uncertain. This CDR3 contains 13 residues. V was pared by 7 bases and J by 4 bases, with 13 bases between. Germline V gene sequence: CDR1 LNHDA, CDR2 SQIVND (reference sequence). CDR3 in amino acids: CASTSTVGETQYF. CDR3 in DNA: TGTGCCAGTACCTCCACGGTGGGAGAGACCCAGTACTTC.

The V and J genes are TRBV4-2 and TRBJ2-5; 9 nucleotides agree with TRBD2. Trimming at V came to 0 bases and at J to 4 bases, leaving 9 bases not matched to a gene. This CDR3 contains 17 residues. Germline assignment: CDR1 LGHNA and CDR2 YNFKEQ. The CDR3 DNA is TGTGCCAGCAGCCAAGACCTAGCGGGACTAGCAGGAGAGACCCAGTACTTC. Protein: CASSQDLAGLAGETQYF.

In this sample, this clonotype turned up many times. The rearrangement joins TRBV24-1 to TRBJ2-1; 7 bases map to TRBD1. Germline CDR1 is KGHDR and CDR2 is SFDVKD. This CDR3 region has 16 residues. V was clipped by 4 bases and J by 0 bases; unmatched bases: 5. CDR3 DNA sequence: TGTGCCACCAGTGACACCGGACAGGCCTCCTACAATGAGCAGTTCTTC. This gives the protein CATSDTGQASYNEQFF.

Ten or more counts support this clonotype. The V call is TRBV11-3, the J call TRBJ1-1; D call uncertain. Trimming took off 3 bases at V and 5 bases at J, with 10 bases between the two ends. Looked up from germline, CDR1 is SGHNT and CDR2 is YENEEA. CDR3 size: 13 residues. CDR3 sequence: CASSLWGRTEAFF. For the CDR3, the DNA is TGTGCCAGCAGCTTGTGGGGAAGGACTGAAGCTTTCTTT.

This clonotype was observed many times. The V and J genes are TRBV20-1 and TRBJ2-5; D is unresolved. With 3 bases removed from V and 1 base from J, the gap between germline ends came to 9 bases. Germline V gene sequence: CDR1 DFQATT, CDR2 SNEGSKA (reference sequence). The CDR3 is 13 residues long. The CDR3 is CSARKGFQETQYF. CDR3 coding DNA: TGCAGTGCTAGGAAGGGATTCCAAGAGACCCAGTACTTC.

This clonotype was observed a few times. The chain is built from TRBV24-1 and TRBJ2-1, with D uncertain. Germline CDR1 and CDR2: KGHDR and SFDVKD. The CDR3 has 15 residues. Trimming removed 4 bases from V and 2 bases from J, with 11 bases in between. The CDR3 region is CATSEGSSAYNEQFF. CDR3 in DNA: TGTGCCACCAGTGAGGGGTCCTCGGCCTACAATGAGCAGTTCTTC.

The chain combines TRBV4-2 with TRBJ2-5; TRBD1 matches at 11 bases. Germline V gives CDR1 LGHNA, CDR2 YNFKEQ. V lost 4 bases, J lost 5 bases, and 6 bases stayed unmatched. This CDR3 contains 15 residues. CDR3 DNA sequence: TGTGCCAGCAGCCCCCGGGACAGGGGGAACGAGACCCAGTACTTC. Its protein is CASSPRDRGNETQYF.

This clonotype came up many times. This rearrangement joins TRBV11-3 to TRBJ2-3; D unresolved. This CDR3 has 15 residues. Germline loops: CDR1 SGHNT, CDR2 YENEEA. With 5 bases removed from V and 4 bases from J, the gap between germline ends came to 16 bases. CDR3 region: CASSVRFQSADTQYF. The DNA for the CDR3 is TGTGCCAGCAGCGTTAGGTTCCAGAGCGCAGATACGCAGTATTTT.

This clonotype was detected many times. The chain carries TRBV5-5 and TRBJ1-2, with TRBD1 matching over 11 bases. V was pared by 0 bases and J by 4 bases, with 8 bases of the junction left unmatched. The CDR3 runs 17 residues. Looked up from germline, CDR1 is SGHKS and CDR2 is YYEKEE (reference sequence). This CDR3 is CASSLVGRTGGVYGYTF. CDR3 nucleotides: TGTGCCAGCAGCTTGGTTGGGCGGACAGGGGGCGTCTATGGCTACACCTTC. Combining the CDR3 with reference TRBV5-5 and TRBJ1-2 gives the whole variable domain DAGVTQSPTHLIKTRGQQVTLRCSPISGHKSVSWYQQVLGQGPQFIFQYYEKEERGRGNFPDRFSARQFPNYSSELNVNALLLGDSALYLCASSLVGRTGGVYGYTFGSGTRLTVV.

This clonotype was recorded at least ten times. The chain combines TRBV30 with TRBJ1-4; possible D gene TRBD1, 5 bases. Germline CDR1 is GTSNPN and CDR2 is SVGIG (reference sequence). The CDR3 spans 14 residues. V lost 4 bases, J lost 7 bases, and 16 bases lay in between. CDR3 in amino acids: CAWNPGWDGEKLFF. CDR3 in DNA: TGTGCCTGGAACCCTGGGTGGGACGGTGAAAAACTGTTTTTT. Looking up the rest from reference TRBV30 and TRBJ1-4 gives the full variable domain: SQTIHQWPATLVQPVGSPLSLECTVEGTSNPNLYWYRQAAGRGLQLLFYSVGIGQISSEVPQNLSASRPQDRQFILSSKKLLLSDSGFYLCAWNPGWDGEKLFFGSGTQLSVL.

Many counts were recorded for this clonotype. This chain links TRBV19 with TRBJ2-2; D unresolved. The CDR3 contains 14 residues. V gave up 4 bases and J gave up 6 bases, with 12 bases separating them. The germline V gene encodes CDR1 LNHDA and CDR2 SQIVND (reference sequence). The CDR3 nucleotides read TGTGCCAGTAGTAACTCGGCTTGGGCCGGGGAGCTGTTTTTT. Its translation is CASSNSAWAGELFF.

The chain recombines TRBV3-1 with TRBJ2-5; TRBD1 matches 9 bases. Losses at the gene ends were 6 bases for V and 4 bases for J; bases not matched to a gene: 12. The germline CDR1 and CDR2 sequences are LGHDT and YNNKEL (reference sequence). This CDR3 region has 16 residues. CDR3 DNA sequence: TGTGCCAGCAGACGTCCCGGGACAGGGTTGCGAGAGACCCAGTACTTC. Its protein product is CASRRPGTGLRETQYF.

V and J are TRBV6-5 and TRBJ1-1, with no clear D. V shed 0 bases and J shed 1 base, with 6 bases lying between them. The CDR3 consists of 14 residues. Germline V lookup: CDR1 MNHEY, CDR2 SVGAGI. The CDR3 bases are TGTGCCAGCAGTTACTCGAAGTGGAACACTGAAGCTTTCTTT. Translating gives CASSYSKWNTEAFF.

This clonotype was detected only a few times. This chain uses TRBV12-3 or TRBV12-4 with TRBJ2-1, with D maybe TRBD2 (5 bases). V was shortened by 0 bases and J by 8 bases, with 11 bases between the two germline ends. The CDR3 covers 14 residues. CDR3 sequence: CASSLALGGDEQFF. The CDR3 DNA sequence: TGTGCCAGCAGTTTAGCACTAGGTGGCGATGAGCAGTTCTTC.

This clonotype came up many times. The rearrangement links TRBV11-2 to TRBJ2-1; a weak D match, TRBD2 (6 bases). The CDR3 is 20 residues long. Germline lookup yields CDR1 SGHAT and CDR2 FQNNGV. Trimming stripped 1 base from V and 2 bases from J, with 24 bases between. CDR3 bases: TGTGCCAGCAGCTTAGCTCGCCTCCCCTCCTCTAGCGTAACCTACAATGAGCAGTTCTTC. Its translation is CASSLARLPSSSVTYNEQFF.

This clonotype was detected ten times or more. This chain connects TRBV2 to TRBJ1-6; unclear D gene. Trimming took off 4 bases at V and 8 bases at J, with 18 bases between the two ends. The CDR3 is made up of 16 amino acids. CDR1 and CDR2 from the germline V gene are SNHLY and FYNNEI. The CDR3 nucleotides read TGTGCCAGCAGTGGGGCCCCGGTCTCCCGTCATTCACCCCTCCACTTT. Encoded protein: CASSGAPVSRHSPLHF.

Many counts were recorded for this clonotype. Here the CDR3 DNA reads TGCAGTGCTAGAAACAGCTTTGATAATTCACCCCTCCACTTT. Protein product: CSARNSFDNSPLHF. V and J are TRBV20-1 and TRBJ1-6; D is ambiguous. The CDR3 length is 14 residues. Between the trimmed V and J ends, which lost 2 bases and 5 bases, there was a span of 10 bases. Germline CDR1 DFQATT, CDR2 SNEGSKA (reference sequence).

Remarks on this clonotype: A far larger clone is one nucleotide away, so this likely arose from a read error. CDR3 protein: CASSVTTNKYNEQFF. CDR3 nucleotides: TGTGCCAGCAGTGTAACGACAAACAAGTACAATGAGCAGTTCTTC. The chain couples TRBV9 to TRBJ2-1; D gene unclear. This CDR3 comprises 15 residues. Trimming removed 5 bases at V and 4 bases at J, with 16 bases between. Germline values: CDR1 SGDLS, CDR2 YYNGEE.

This clonotype was observed at least ten times. The chain recombines TRBV25-1 with TRBJ2-7, with TRBD2 matching 12 bases. Germline V gene lookup returns CDR1 MGHDK and CDR2 SYGVNS. This CDR3 spans 14 amino acids. With 3 bases clipped from V and 4 bases from J, the junction kept 1 base outside the gene matches. The chain's CDR3 is CASSDLAGGYEQYF. CDR3 nucleotide sequence: TGTGCCAGCAGTGACCTAGCGGGAGGGTACGAGCAGTACTTC.

The sample holds many counts of this clonotype. This chain uses TRBV30 with TRBJ2-3; D not certain. Trimming pared 1 base from V and 4 bases from J, leaving 9 bases between. The germline CDR1 and CDR2 sequences are GTSNPN and SVGIG (reference sequence). This CDR3 is 13 amino acids long. The CDR3 sequence is CAWSGPPPDTQYF. The CDR3 DNA follows: TGTGCCTGGAGTGGTCCCCCCCCAGATACGCAGTATTTT. The full variable domain, with the rest looked up from reference TRBV30 and TRBJ2-3, is SQTIHQWPATLVQPVGSPLSLECTVEGTSNPNLYWYRQAAGRGLQLLFYSVGIGQISSEVPQNLSASRPQDRQFILSSKKLLLSDSGFYLCAWSGPPPDTQYFGPGTRLTVL.